This is a list of T cell receptor beta chains from one sample in a study of shared clonotypes between healthy human individuals. The table came from immunoSEQ multiplex PCR; TCRdb's copy has only in-frame clones and leaves some out. Of roughly 2,000,000 clones listed, 85% to 95% were seen once; the top ten hold approximately 1.2%. Sequencing used naive CD8+ T cells sorted from blood. The receptor source for this set is a man aged 18 to 30 in good health. CDR3s include the opening cysteine and the closing phenylalanine or tryptophan. D genes are given only for firm matches. Some rows mark clone size as missing; the rest say once, few, many or name a class of expanded clone.

clone_size | j_call | d_call | v_call | cdr3_nt | cdr3_aa
. | TRBJ2-5 | . | TRBV7-9 | TGTGCCAGCAGCCTACCTCAGGGTGAGGGAGAGACCCAGTACTTC | CASSLPQGEGETQYF
. | TRBJ2-3 | . | TRBV7-8 | TGTGCCAGCAGCACTACGGATTTAAATCCCCCCACAGATACGCAGTATTTT | CASSTTDLNPPTDTQYF
few | TRBJ2-7 | TRBD2 | TRBV27 | TGTGCCAGCGGCAAGGGACTAGCGGGGAACTACGAGCAGTACTTC | CASGKGLAGNYEQYF
. | TRBJ1-1 | . | TRBV27 | TGTGCCAGCAGCGCCGTGGGCTCGAGGACTGAAGCTTTCTTT | CASSAVGSRTEAFF
. | TRBJ1-1 | . | TRBV13 | TGTGCCAGCAGCCCTAGCGGGAATACTGAAGCTTTCTTT | CASSPSGNTEAFF
. | TRBJ2-7 | . | TRBV9 | TGTGCCAGCAGCGTAGGGCCAGGGGAGGGTGTCGAGCAGTACTTC | CASSVGPGEGVEQYF
once | TRBJ2-1 | . | TRBV5-6 | TGTGCCAGCAGCTTGGGGGCCCAGGGCCGGGAGCAGTTCTTC | CASSLGAQGREQFF
. | TRBJ2-7 | TRBD1 | TRBV2 | TGTGCCAGCAGTCCCACCCCGGGACAGGGCTCCTACGAGCAGTACTTC | CASSPTPGQGSYEQYF
. | TRBJ1-5 | . | TRBV27 | TGTGCCAGCAGTTCCGGGAACAATCAGCCCCAGCATTTT | CASSSGNNQPQHF
. | TRBJ1-6 | . | TRBV19 | TGTGCCAGTAGTATTCAACCACTTTCACCCCTCCACTTT | CASSIQPLSPLHF
. | TRBJ1-2 | . | TRBV4-3 | TGCGCCAGCAGCCAAGATTACTATGGCTACACCTTC | CASSQDYYGYTF
few | TRBJ1-4 | . | TRBV19 | TGTGCCAGTAGTAGCTTCCACGTCGGTAATGAAAAACTGTTTTTT | CASSSFHVGNEKLFF
. | TRBJ2-7 | . | TRBV4-3 | TGCGCCAGCAGCCTGGACGGTGACGAGCAGTACTTC | CASSLDGDEQYF
. | TRBJ2-5 | . | TRBV30 | TGTGCCTGGGAGGGCCTAAAAGAGACCCAGTACTTC | CAWEGLKETQYF
. | TRBJ2-7 | . | TRBV6-1 | TGTGCCAGCAGTGAACTTCCGGCCACTGAGCAGTACTTC | CASSELPATEQYF
. | TRBJ1-4 | . | TRBV7-9 | TGTGCCAGCAGCTCCCGGGCGGGGGAGGAACTGTTTTTT | CASSSRAGEELFF
. | TRBJ2-3 | . | TRBV6-5 | TGTGCCAGCAGTATTCGGACAGCTTGGGGAGATACGCAGTATTTT | CASSIRTAWGDTQYF
. | TRBJ2-7 | . | TRBV11-2 | TGTGCCAGCAGCTTAGCACCCACCTTCTACGAGCAGTACTTC | CASSLAPTFYEQYF
. | TRBJ2-5 | . | TRBV19 | TGTGCCAGTAGTATTGAAGTCAGGGCGCAAGAGACCCAGTACTTC | CASSIEVRAQETQYF
. | TRBJ2-1 | TRBD1 | TRBV5-1 | TGCGCCAGCAGCGTGGGACAGGGGGCTGGCAATGAGCAGTTCTTC | CASSVGQGAGNEQFF
. | TRBJ2-7 | . | TRBV4-1 | TGCGCCAGCAGCCAAGATGGCAGCCATGCCTACGAGCAGTACTTC | CASSQDGSHAYEQYF
. | TRBJ2-1 | . | TRBV15 | TGTGCCACCAGCAATCTAGAGGATGAGCAGTTCTTC | CATSNLEDEQFF
. | TRBJ2-7 | TRBD1 | TRBV5-6 | TGTGCCAGCAGCTGGGGGACAGGGGGATTTTACGAGCAGTACTTC | CASSWGTGGFYEQYF
. | TRBJ1-6 | TRBD1 | TRBV6-5 | TGTGCCAGCAGCGACAGGGACCGCGATTCACCCCTCCACTTT | CASSDRDRDSPLHF
. | TRBJ2-7 | . | TRBV29-1 | TGCAGCGTTGAAAAGACAGCACTCCACGAGCAGTACTTC | CSVEKTALHEQYF
. | TRBJ2-5 | TRBD2 | TRBV5-6 | TGTGCCAGCAGCTGGGGACTAGAAGGCGAGACCCAGTACTTC | CASSWGLEGETQYF
. | TRBJ2-7 | . | TRBV7-6 | TGTGCCAGCAGCTTAGGGCGGGTGAACGAGCAGTACTTC | CASSLGRVNEQYF
. | TRBJ2-5 | . | TRBV6-5 | TGTGCCAGCAGTTATGTGGGGGGAGCAGAGACCCAGTACTTC | CASSYVGGAETQYF
. | TRBJ1-2 | . | TRBV5-6 | TGTGCCAGCAGCTTGCGTCGGCTCTACAACTATGGCTACACCTTC | CASSLRRLYNYGYTF
. | TRBJ1-5 | . | TRBV6-1 | TGTGCCAGCAGTGTATCGCCCCAGCATTTT | CASSVSPQHF
. | TRBJ2-7 | . | TRBV29-1 | TGCAGCGTTGAAGACATGACCCCGGGTGAGCAGTACTTC | CSVEDMTPGEQYF
. | TRBJ2-1 | TRBD2 | TRBV4-3 | TGCGCCAGCAGCCCCGGACTAGCGGCGGGGAGGGATGAGCAGTTCTTC | CASSPGLAAGRDEQFF
. | TRBJ2-5 | TRBD1 | TRBV7-6 | TGTGCCAGCAGCCTGTGGACAGGGGAAGTGGAGACCCAGTACTTC | CASSLWTGEVETQYF